This T cell receptor beta chain was found in a study of Graves' ophthalmopathy and Graves' hyperthyroidism. This clonotype was observed at least ten times. As yet, its antigen is unknown. The authors diagnosed from clinical symptoms, serum thyroxine, TRAb, thyroid ultrasound and orbital computed tomography. Amplified TCR beta CDR3 regions were obtained using RNA transcripts as template. First-round RT-PCR employed HTBI primers, with a second-round multiplex PCR after it. TCRdb passed the multiplex PCR reads through MiXCR, listing each CDR3 protein once. The sample holds fewer than 600,000 distinct CDR3 sequences; about an eighth are singletons and the top ten take about 9.4%. Points from the study as a whole: Stable hyperthyroidism and ophthalmopathy were told apart by a 13-signature model, which achieved 85% to 90% sensitivity and approximately 82% specificity. The model flagged ophthalmopathy progression at roughly 64% sensitivity and around 72% specificity.

The V gene's germline CDR1 is MNHNS and CDR2 SASEGT. V lost 6 bases to trimming and J lost 6 bases; unmatched junction nucleotides: 9. The CDR3 runs to 16 residues. The chain carries TRBV6-1 and TRBJ1-5, with TRBD1 identical over 12 bases. The sequence was obtained from a woman in her 30s with Graves' ophthalmopathy. The sample was blood. CDR3 amino acids: CASSEWDRGQGQPQHF. CDR3 coding DNA: TGTGCCAGCAGCGAATGGGACAGGGGGCAGGGTCAGCCCCAGCATTTT.